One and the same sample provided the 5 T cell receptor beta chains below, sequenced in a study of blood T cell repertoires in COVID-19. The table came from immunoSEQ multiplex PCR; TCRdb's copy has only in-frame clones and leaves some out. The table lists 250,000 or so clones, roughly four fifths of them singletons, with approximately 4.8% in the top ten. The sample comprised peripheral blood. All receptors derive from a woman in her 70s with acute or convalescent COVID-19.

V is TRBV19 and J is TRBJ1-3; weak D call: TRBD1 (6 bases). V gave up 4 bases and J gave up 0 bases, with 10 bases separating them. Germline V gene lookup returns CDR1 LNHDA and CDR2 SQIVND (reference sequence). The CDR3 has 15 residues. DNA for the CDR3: TGTGCCAGTAGTAGGGGGCCCCTCTCTGGAAACACCATATATTTT. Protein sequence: CASSRGPLSGNTIYF.

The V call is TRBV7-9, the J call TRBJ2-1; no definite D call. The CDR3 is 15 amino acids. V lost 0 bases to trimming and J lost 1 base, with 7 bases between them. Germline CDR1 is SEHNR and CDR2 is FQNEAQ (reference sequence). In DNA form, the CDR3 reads TGTGCCAGCAGCTTAGCGGGCTCGTCCTACAATGAGCAGTTCTTC. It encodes CASSLAGSSYNEQFF.

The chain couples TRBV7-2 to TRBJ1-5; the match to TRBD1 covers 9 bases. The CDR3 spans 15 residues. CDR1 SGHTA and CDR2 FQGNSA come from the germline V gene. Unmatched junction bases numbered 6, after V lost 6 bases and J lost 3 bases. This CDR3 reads CASSRDRAINQPQHF. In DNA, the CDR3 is TGTGCCAGCAGTCGGGACAGGGCAATCAATCAGCCCCAGCATTTT.

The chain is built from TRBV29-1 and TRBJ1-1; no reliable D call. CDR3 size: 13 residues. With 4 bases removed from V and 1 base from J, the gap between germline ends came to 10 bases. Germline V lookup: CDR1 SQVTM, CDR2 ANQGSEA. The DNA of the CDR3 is TGCAGCGTTGGGATACGGGGGAACACTGAAGCTTTCTTT. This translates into CSVGIRGNTEAFF.

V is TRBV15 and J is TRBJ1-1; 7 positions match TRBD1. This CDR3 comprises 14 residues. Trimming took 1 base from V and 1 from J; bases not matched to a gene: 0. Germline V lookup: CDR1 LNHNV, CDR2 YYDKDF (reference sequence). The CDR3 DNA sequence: TGTGCCACCAGCAGAGGGGACAGGAACACTGAAGCTTTCTTT. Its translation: CATSRGDRNTEAFF.